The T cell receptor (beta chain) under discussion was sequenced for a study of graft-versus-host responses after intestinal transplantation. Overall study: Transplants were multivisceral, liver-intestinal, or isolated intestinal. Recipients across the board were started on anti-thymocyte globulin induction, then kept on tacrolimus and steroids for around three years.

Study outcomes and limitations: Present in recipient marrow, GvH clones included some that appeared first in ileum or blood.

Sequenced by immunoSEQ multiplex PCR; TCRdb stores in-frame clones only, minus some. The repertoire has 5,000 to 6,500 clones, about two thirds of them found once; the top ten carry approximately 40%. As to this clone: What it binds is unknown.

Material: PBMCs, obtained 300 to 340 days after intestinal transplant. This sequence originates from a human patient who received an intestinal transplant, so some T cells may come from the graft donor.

The DNA of the CDR3 is TGTGCCAGCCATCGGGGGACCCATTACAATGAGCAGTTCTTC. It is translated as CASHRGTHYNEQFF. J is TRBJ2-1 and V is TRBV7-8; a possible D gene is TRBD2 (6 bases). Germline V lookup: CDR1 SGHVS, CDR2 FQNEAQ. This CDR3 is built from 14 residues. Trimming pared 8 bases from V and 4 bases from J, leaving 15 bases between.